These 14 T cell receptor beta chains share one sample of origin, sequenced in a study of Graves' ophthalmopathy and Graves' hyperthyroidism. Researchers took RNA transcripts and amplified TCR beta CDR3 regions from them. Second-round multiplex PCR came after a first-round RT-PCR that employed HTBI primers. Using its own MiXCR run on the multiplex PCR reads, TCRdb lists one record per CDR3 protein. The sample has under 400,000 distinct CDR3 sequences, 17% seen once; the top ten hold about 12%. The specimen sequenced was peripheral blood. The source is an adult man with Graves' ophthalmopathy.

Of note for this clonotype: A junction boundary mismatches the germline segment, possibly from a read error. The rearrangement joins TRBV29-1 to TRBJ2-5, with 7 bases aligning to TRBD1. This CDR3 has 13 amino acids. Germline V gene lookup returns CDR1 SQVTM and CDR2 ANQGSEA. CDR3 sequence (DNA): TGCAGCGGGAAGGGGGCGCTAGGAGAGACCCAGCACTTC. Amino acid sequence: CSGKGALGETQHF.

This clonotype was seen at least ten times. The chain has TRBV7-2 and TRBJ1-6, with D hard to call. The germline V gene encodes CDR1 SGHTA and CDR2 FQGNSA. Between the trimmed V and J ends, which lost 4 bases and 2 bases, there was a span of 15 bases. The CDR3 totals 17 residues. The CDR3 DNA reads TGTGCCAGCAGCTGGGAGGGCCGTTCTGCCTATAATTCACCCCTCCACTTT. Translating it yields CASSWEGRSAYNSPLHF.

The chain carries TRBV5-8 and TRBJ2-7, with 9 bases fitting TRBD1. The CDR3 is 15 amino acids. Germline CDR1 reads SGHTS; CDR2 reads YDEGEE. The trim removed 0 bases at V and 7 bases at J, leaving 8 bases unmatched. The CDR3 DNA reads TGTGCCAGCAGCTTGGCCGGGACAGGGTCTGGTGAGCAGTACTTC. Protein product: CASSLAGTGSGEQYF.

This sequence joins TRBV6-1 and TRBJ2-2, with D possibly being TRBD1 or TRBD2 (5 bases each). Germline CDR1 and CDR2: MNHNS and SASEGT. V lost 2 bases and J lost 5, with 15 bases in between. This CDR3 comprises 16 residues. In DNA, the CDR3 is TGTGCCAGCAGTGAAAGGGTTGGGGACGGGACCGGGGAGCTGTTTTTT. It translates to CASSERVGDGTGELFF.

At least ten counts were recorded for this clonotype. The conserved phenylalanine or tryptophan normally closing the CDR3 is absent here, so this likely arose from a read error. This chain joins TRBV12-3 or TRBV12-4 and TRBJ1-1; D perhaps matches TRBD1 (6 bases). The CDR3 covers 15 residues. The ends were cut back, 3 bases at V and 4 bases at J, with 15 bases in the middle. For the CDR3, the DNA is TGTGCCAGCAGTTTTCCTCGGGGGGCTGGCACTGAAGCTTTCTCT. This sequence encodes CASSFPRGAGTEAFS.

This clonotype has a count of ten or more. The chain couples TRBV7-2 to TRBJ1-3, with D possibly matching TRBD1 (6 bases). Per germline, CDR1 SGHTA and CDR2 FQGNSA. Trimming left V 1 base short and J 3 bases short, with 13 bases between. This CDR3 is built from 16 residues. CDR3 sequence (DNA): TGTGCCAGCAGCTTAGTGTCCGGGGGCTATGGAAACACCATATATTTT. Translated, it gives CASSLVSGGYGNTIYF.

This clonotype was observed at least ten times. V usage is TRBV6-2 or TRBV6-3 and J usage is TRBJ2-2, with 8 positions matching TRBD2. In germline, CDR1 is MNHEY, CDR2 SVGEGT. There are 15 residues in the CDR3. Trimming took 6 bases from V and 10 from J; bases not matched to a gene: 13. This CDR3 reads CASSFPTSVAEELFF. As DNA, the CDR3 is TGTGCCAGCAGCTTCCCGACTAGCGTGGCCGAGGAGCTGTTTTTT.

In its sample, this clonotype was seen once. V and J are TRBV7-2 and TRBJ2-7; no clear D. The CDR3 totals 14 residues. V was clipped by 4 bases and J by 2 bases, with 12 bases between them. The V gene's germline CDR1 is SGHTA and CDR2 FQGNSA. The CDR3 DNA is TGTGCCAGCAGCTCGACTTGGTTACCCTACGAGCAGTACTTC. Its translation is CASSSTWLPYEQYF.

This clonotype was recorded many times. The J gene is TRBJ2-7, the V gene TRBV11-2, with D perhaps TRBD2 (6 bases). Germline V gives CDR1 SGHAT, CDR2 FQNNGV. This CDR3 region has 13 residues. Trimming took off 1 base at V and 6 bases at J, with 10 bases between the two ends. The CDR3 loop is CASSLGRAAEQYF. The CDR3 DNA is TGTGCCAGCAGCTTAGGGAGGGCCGCCGAGCAGTACTTC.

This clonotype was detected a few times. At one boundary the junction diverges from the germline segment, which might be a read error. The CDR3: CASSRGADAFF. Here the CDR3 DNA reads TGTGCCAGCAGCAGGGGGGCTGACGCTTTCTTT. V gene TRBV12-3 or TRBV12-4 combines with J gene TRBJ1-1, with TRBD1 identical over 7 bases. The CDR3 extends over 11 amino acids.

This clonotype was observed many times. The chain has TRBV11-3 and TRBJ2-5; 7 bases fit TRBD1. This CDR3 is 14 amino acids long. J gave up 1 base and V 5 bases, and 4 bases lay outside the gene matches. From germline, CDR1 is SGHNT and CDR2 YENEEA. The CDR3 DNA reads TGTGCCAGCAGCCCCGGGACAGTCCAAGAGACCCAGTACTTC. Translated, it gives CASSPGTVQETQYF. The full variable domain, with the rest looked up from reference TRBV11-3 and TRBJ2-5, is EAGVVQSPRYKIIEKKQPVAFWCNPISGHNTLYWYLQNLGQGPELLIRYENEEAVDDSQLPKDRFSAERLKGVDSTLKIQPAELGDSAVYLCASSPGTVQETQYFGPGTRLLVL.

There are many counts of this clonotype. This sequence joins TRBV9 and TRBJ2-5; D is tentatively TRBD1 or TRBD2 (5 bases each). V was clipped by 3 bases and J by 14 bases, with 23 bases between them. Germline values: CDR1 SGDLS, CDR2 YYNGEE. The CDR3 spans 14 residues. The CDR3 sequence: CASSADPMGTKAYF. CDR3 coding DNA: TGTGCCAGCAGCGCCGACCCAATGGGGACCAAGGCCTACTTC.

This clonotype came up once. The J gene is TRBJ2-2, the V gene TRBV12-3 or TRBV12-4; D is perhaps TRBD1 or TRBD2 (5 bases each). The CDR3 consists of 13 residues. V lost 10 bases to trimming and J lost 1 base, with 10 bases between them. This chain's CDR3 is CATRDGNTGELFF. Written as DNA, the CDR3 is TGTGCCACCCGGGACGGGAACACCGGGGAGCTGTTTTTT.

This clonotype was observed many times. The chain recombines TRBV6-5 with TRBJ1-1; 8 bases line up with TRBD1. Germline values: CDR1 MNHEY, CDR2 SVGAGI. CDR3 length: 12 residues. V was pared by 6 bases and J by 9 bases, with 6 bases of the junction left unmatched. CDR3 sequence (DNA): TGTGCCAGCAGCTTCCGACAGGGGCAAGCTTTCTTT. Translating it yields CASSFRQGQAFF.